This section outlines one T cell receptor (beta chain) sequence together with its context. Antigen: not known. The sample belongs to a study of blood T cells in healthy people across ages. About the study: Capturing about one barcoded beta molecule per two T cells was achieved by template switching. Study results and caveats: Unknown donor CMV status possibly confounded expanded clonotype changes.

The germline CDR1 and CDR2 sequences are MNHNY and SVGAGI (reference sequence). The CDR3 consists of 12 residues. Trimming cost V 6 bases and J 8 bases, with 11 bases left between them. Through a sample-barcoded 5' primer and a J-beta primer mix, a second PCR was run for about 6 to 11 cycles. TCRdb analysed the 5' RACE reads with MiXCR anew, one entry per CDR3 protein. The sample contains 1.2 million to 1.5 million distinct CDR3 sequences, roughly 60% of which appear only once. The clonotype was recovered from a young man in good health. The chain links TRBV6-6 to TRBJ2-1; unclear D gene. Sequenced material: blood. The CDR3: CASSPYADEQFF. In DNA, the CDR3 is TGTGCCAGCAGCCCATACGCTGATGAGCAGTTCTTC.